Reported below is one T cell receptor beta chain. No antigen is known for it. The record originates from a study of T cell repertoires in cytomegalovirus infection. Overall study context: Through public TCR beta signatures, both CMV infection and matching HLA type were indicated.

TCRdb re-called the reads with MiXCR, one entry per CDR3 protein. The sample has approximately 600,000 distinct CDR3 sequences, approximately 40% seen once. The study, taken as a whole, reports: Carriers of CMV plus the relevant HLA were identified by cumulative public TCR beta family frequency.

There are 15 residues in the CDR3. V lost 7 bases, J lost 6 bases, and 12 bases stayed unmatched. Germline CDR1 is MNHNY and CDR2 is SVGAGI (reference sequence). The chain employs TRBV6-6 and TRBJ2-1; 7 nucleotides agree with TRBD1. Sample: cultured PBMCs, taken from culture after CMV antigen stimulation. The receptor's source is a human donor in good health (CMV status not recorded). Some clones in this sample may be carry-over from other donors' samples. The CDR3: CASNRFTGVGNEQFF. The DNA for the CDR3 is TGTGCCAGCAATCGGTTCACAGGGGTTGGCAATGAGCAGTTCTTC.